This record looks at one TCR beta chain sequence and its context. No antigen is known for it. Trimming left V 3 bases short and J 5 bases short, with 11 bases between. CDR3 length: 14 residues. Germline V gene data show CDR1 as LNHDA and CDR2 as SQIVND (reference sequence). The data derive from a study of T cell repertoires in cytomegalovirus infection. Whole-study context: Use of recently identified HLA-C-restricted and well-studied HLA-B-restricted CMV epitopes was part of the study.

Points from the study as a whole: CMV carriers having the relevant HLA were flagged by cumulative public TCR beta family frequency.

TCRdb analysed the reads with MiXCR anew, one entry per CDR3 protein. In the table there are 650,000 to 850,000 distinct CDR3 sequences, 25% to 35% of which are singletons. The chain links TRBV19 to TRBJ2-1, with D maybe TRBD1 (5 bases). The sequence was obtained from a human donor in good health (CMV status not recorded). Some clones in this sample may be carry-over from other donors' samples. The material was cultured CD8+ T cells from PBMCs, obtained from culture after CMV antigen stimulation. CDR3 amino acids: CASSIPTTDNEQFF. The CDR3 nucleotides are TGTGCCAGTAGTATCCCCACGACAGACAATGAGCAGTTCTTC.